One sample yielded the 15 T cell receptor beta chains listed below, sequenced in a study of follicular helper T cells after annual influenza vaccination. Time point of the sample: 2015-2016 season, 7 days after influenza vaccination. Libraries were prepared by immunoSEQ multiplex PCR; TCRdb keeps only in-frame clonotypes and omits some of them. Of roughly 7,300 clones in the sample, over 80% were seen once. The specimen comprised CXCR5+ CD38- circulating T follicular helper cells from blood, sampled 7 days after influenza vaccination. Subset of the sample: circulating Tfh, non-naive CD4+CXCR5+PD-1+ (ICOS+CD38+ or ICOS-CD38-). The receptors originated from an adult who received the influenza vaccine.

The chain employs TRBV6-1 and TRBJ2-7; D is undetermined. V was trimmed by 6 bases and J by 7 bases, leaving 10 bases between them. CDR3 length: 11 residues. CDR1 and CDR2 (germline): MNHNS, SASEGT. Written as DNA, the CDR3 is TGTGCCAGCAGCCAACGTAGGGAGCAGTACTTC. This gives the protein CASSQRREQYF.

The V gene is TRBV6-1, the J gene TRBJ1-5, with no clear D. V lost 0 bases and J lost 7, with 13 bases in between. From germline, CDR1 is MNHNS and CDR2 SASEGT. CDR3 length equals 15 residues. CDR3 bases: TGTGCCAGCAGTGAAGCGTCCATGGGCCGGCAGCCCCAGCATTTT. It is translated as CASSEASMGRQPQHF.

In this sample, this clone turned up once. The chain couples TRBV5-1 to TRBJ1-1, with 7 bases identical to TRBD1. This CDR3 region has 16 residues. Germline-derived CDR1 and CDR2 are SGHRS and YFSETQ. V lost 0 bases, J lost 7 bases, and 12 bases stayed unmatched. The CDR3 reads CASSLVGRRGQGEAFF. CDR3 bases: TGCGCCAGCAGCTTGGTTGGAAGGAGGGGGCAAGGTGAAGCTTTCTTT.

The V and J genes are TRBV5-1 and TRBJ2-5, with TRBD1 identical over 9 bases. J gave up 4 bases and V 0 bases, and 4 bases lay outside the gene matches. Germline CDR1 reads SGHRS; CDR2 reads YFSETQ. The CDR3 has 15 amino acids. The CDR3 sequence is CASSLAGTGIETQYF. The CDR3, as DNA: TGCGCCAGCAGCTTGGCAGGGACAGGGATAGAGACCCAGTACTTC.

This clone was counted only a few times. The genes are TRBV19 and TRBJ1-5; D is perhaps TRBD1 (5 bases). The CDR3 is made up of 12 amino acids. V lost 5 bases, J lost 4 bases, and 6 bases lay in between. Germline V CDR1 and CDR2: LNHDA, SQIVND (reference sequence). The CDR3 DNA reads as TGTGCCAGTAGTCAGGGAAATCAGCCCCAGCATTTT. Its translation: CASSQGNQPQHF.

The chain joins TRBV6-1 to TRBJ1-5; D possibly corresponds to TRBD1 (5 bases). Trimming stripped 5 bases from V and 3 bases from J, with 8 bases between. This CDR3 is 13 amino acids long. CDR1 is MNHNS and CDR2 is SASEGT in the germline V gene. The CDR3 reads CASSRQNNQPQHF. CDR3 in DNA: TGTGCCAGCAGTCGACAGAACAATCAGCCCCAGCATTTT.

This clone has a single count. V is TRBV7-9 and J is TRBJ1-3; D gene uncertain. The V end lost 7 bases, the J end lost 0 bases, and 16 bases lay between the germline ends. CDR1 and CDR2 (germline): SEHNR, FQNEAQ (reference sequence). The CDR3 runs 16 residues. The CDR3 nucleotides read TGTGCCAGCACATTGACCCAGAGAGACTCTGGAAACACCATATATTTT. Translation gives CASTLTQRDSGNTIYF.

This clone was counted only a few times. The V call is TRBV27, the J call TRBJ1-5, with D possibly TRBD1 on 6 matching bases. Germline V CDR1 and CDR2: MNHEY, SMNVEV (reference sequence). The CDR3 sequence is 14 residues long. Trimming pared 3 bases from V and 2 bases from J, leaving 8 bases between. CDR3 in amino acids: CASSFRQGNQPQHF. CDR3 DNA: TGTGCCAGCAGTTTTCGACAGGGCAATCAGCCCCAGCATTTT.

This clone was seen a handful of times. CDR3 region: CASSLGNSYEQYF. The DNA of the CDR3 is TGCGCCAGCAGCTTGGGGAACTCCTACGAGCAGTACTTC. V is TRBV5-1 and J is TRBJ2-7; no reliable D call. The ends were cut back, 0 bases at V and 0 bases at J, with 4 bases in the middle. Germline assignment: CDR1 SGHRS and CDR2 YFSETQ. This CDR3 region has 13 residues.

Worth noting for this clone: One end of the junction is discordant with germline, which a read error may explain. V is TRBV7-7 and J is TRBJ1-1; D perhaps matches TRBD1 (5 bases). The CDR3 runs to 13 residues. Germline CDR1 reads SSHAT; CDR2 reads FNYEAQ (reference sequence). CDR3 DNA sequence: TGTGCTAGCAGCTTAGAAAGGGGTGCTGAAGCTTTCTTT. Amino acids: CASSLERGAEAFF. Based on the CDR3 plus reference TRBV7-7 and TRBJ1-1, the full variable domain is GAGVSQSPRYKVTKRGQDVTLRCDPISSHATLYWYQQALGQGPEFLTYFNYEAQPDKSGLPSDRFSAERPEGSISTLTIQRTEQRDSAMYRCASSLERGAEAFFGQGTRLTVV.

V is TRBV18 and J is TRBJ2-3; D is ambiguous. Germline V lookup: CDR1 KGHSH, CDR2 LQKENI. The CDR3 contains 14 residues. Trimming stripped 2 bases from V and 0 bases from J, with 6 bases between. The CDR3: CASSPGFSTDTQYF. CDR3 nucleotide sequence: TGTGCCAGCTCACCAGGGTTCAGCACAGATACGCAGTATTTT.

The chain has TRBV7-5 and TRBJ2-5; TRBD1 reflects the table's D call only, with no check against the DNA. TRBV7-5 is an annotated pseudogene. The CDR3 is 16 residues long. This CDR3 is CARTFGRFGHQETQYF. For the CDR3, the DNA is TGTGCCAGAACCTTTGGGCGCTTTGGTCACCAAGAGACCCAGTACTTC.

The CDR3 nucleotides are TGCGCCAGCAGCTTGGATCTATCCACGATCACAGATACGCAGTATTTT. Protein sequence: CASSLDLSTITDTQYF. V usage is TRBV5-1 and J usage is TRBJ2-3; D ambiguous. V dropped 0 bases and J dropped 2 bases, with 13 bases sitting between them. Germline V gives CDR1 SGHRS, CDR2 YFSETQ. This CDR3 is 16 amino acids long.

V and J are TRBV28 and TRBJ1-1; D not certain. CDR1 is MDHEN, CDR2 SYDVKM, per germline. V was clipped by 3 bases and J by 10 bases, with 12 bases between them. This CDR3 region has 12 residues. The CDR3 region has the DNA TGTGCCAGCAGTTTTTCTCGGGCCTCAGCTTTCTTT. This sequence encodes CASSFSRASAFF.

This clone was counted a few times. This chain uses TRBV2 with TRBJ2-5; the D is unclear. The CDR3 extends over 13 amino acids. CDR1 and CDR2 (germline): SNHLY, FYNNEI. Trimming cost V 5 bases and J 1 base, with 8 bases left between them. As DNA, the CDR3 is TGTGCCAGCAGTTTCGACACCCAAGAGACCCAGTACTTC. Amino acids: CASSFDTQETQYF.